A single sample gave rise to the 30 T cell receptor beta chains below, sequenced in a study of T cell responses to AZD1222 COVID-19 vaccine. Some clones are missing from TCRdb's copy, which holds only in-frame ones; the method was immunoSEQ multiplex PCR. This table has under 150,000 clones, 91% appearing once. The material was peripheral blood, obtained on day 0 of AZD1222 vaccination. The receptors come from an adult in good health.

The V call is TRBV5-8, the J call TRBJ2-1; the match to TRBD2 covers 11 bases. Losses at the gene ends were 7 bases for V and 5 bases for J; bases not matched to a gene: 14. The germline gives CDR1 SGHTS, CDR2 YDEGEE. The CDR3 length is 17 residues. For the CDR3, the DNA is TGTGCCAGCGCGGGTGCAACTAGCGGGAGTTTAAACAATGAGCAGTTCTTC. As protein: CASAGATSGSLNNEQFF.

This clone was detected only once. V is TRBV9 and J is TRBJ1-1; D not certain. Germline assignment: CDR1 SGDLS and CDR2 YYNGEE. V shed 4 bases and J shed 4 bases, with 14 bases lying between them. CDR3 length: 14 amino acids. Here the CDR3 reads CASSSTTRGTEAFF. CDR3 bases: TGTGCCAGCAGCTCCACGACCCGAGGCACTGAAGCTTTCTTT.

The rearrangement links TRBV3-1 (or the pseudogene TRBV3-2) to TRBJ1-1; possible D gene TRBD1, 5 bases. This CDR3 is built from 17 residues. Trimming took off 1 base at V and 3 bases at J, with 18 bases between the two ends. Germline assignment: CDR1 LGHDT and CDR2 YNNKEL (reference sequence). DNA of the CDR3: TGTGCCAGCAGCCAAGGATTAAGGGGTGGTTATGACACTGAAGCTTTCTTT. It codes for CASSQGLRGGYDTEAFF.

The chain employs TRBV5-1 and TRBJ2-2, with a possible D match to TRBD1 (5 bases). CDR3 length equals 14 residues. Trimming cost V 0 bases and J 6 bases, with 9 bases left between them. The V gene's germline CDR1 is SGHRS and CDR2 YFSETQ. The CDR3 DNA reads TGCGCCAGCAGCTTGGATCCAGGGCCCGGGGAGCTGTTTTTT. Protein sequence: CASSLDPGPGELFF. The entire variable domain, with the rest obtained from reference TRBV5-1 and TRBJ2-2, is as follows: KAGVTQTPRYLIKTRGQQVTLSCSPISGHRSVSWYQQTPGQGLQFLFEYFSETQRNKGNFPGRFSGRQFSNSRSEMNVSTLELGDSALYLCASSLDPGPGELFFGEGSRLTVL.

This rearrangement joins TRBV6-6 to TRBJ1-1, with D hard to call. This CDR3 region has 14 residues. V gave up 2 bases and J gave up 2 bases, with 9 bases separating them. CDR1 is MNHNY and CDR2 is SVGAGI in the germline V gene (reference sequence). CDR3 in amino acids: CASSYPYKNTEAFF. CDR3 DNA: TGTGCCAGCAGTTACCCCTACAAAAACACTGAAGCTTTCTTT.

The rearrangement uses TRBV4-2 and TRBJ2-7; TRBD1 matches 8 bases. V was pared by 6 bases and J by 0 bases, with 7 bases of the junction left unmatched. Germline loops: CDR1 LGHNA, CDR2 YNFKEQ. This CDR3 has 15 amino acids. Here the CDR3 reads CASSRSTGVSYEQYF. The CDR3 bases are TGTGCCAGCAGTCGGTCGACAGGGGTCTCCTACGAGCAGTACTTC.

The rearrangement uses TRBV5-1 and TRBJ2-2; D is ambiguous. CDR1 and CDR2 (germline): SGHRS, YFSETQ. CDR3 length: 12 amino acids. V was trimmed by 0 bases and J by 3 bases, leaving 0 bases between them. CDR3 residues: CASSLDTGELFF. CDR3 bases: TGCGCCAGCAGCTTGGACACCGGGGAGCTGTTTTTT. The complete variable domain, with remaining parts taken from reference TRBV5-1 and TRBJ2-2, reads KAGVTQTPRYLIKTRGQQVTLSCSPISGHRSVSWYQQTPGQGLQFLFEYFSETQRNKGNFPGRFSGRQFSNSRSEMNVSTLELGDSALYLCASSLDTGELFFGEGSRLTVL.

This chain links TRBV25-1 with TRBJ2-7; D is perhaps TRBD1 or TRBD2 (6 bases each). The germline gives CDR1 MGHDK, CDR2 SYGVNS. The V end was cut by 6 bases, the J end by 0 bases, with 12 bases between. The CDR3 covers 14 residues. The CDR3 DNA reads as TGTGCCAGCAGGGGGGCGGGATTCTCCTACGAGCAGTACTTC. This gives the protein CASRGAGFSYEQYF.

The chain combines TRBV7-9 with TRBJ2-3; perhaps TRBD2 as D (6 bases). From germline, CDR1 is SEHNR and CDR2 FQNEAQ (reference sequence). This CDR3 spans 15 amino acids. The germline V and J ends were trimmed by 3 bases and 2 bases, with 12 bases remaining between them. The CDR3 spells CASSFRDSTTDTQYF. CDR3 DNA sequence: TGTGCCAGCAGCTTCAGGGACTCAACCACAGATACGCAGTATTTT.

Here the CDR3 reads CASRNQGRGTGELFF. CDR3 DNA: TGTGCCAGCAGAAACCAGGGACGGGGCACCGGGGAGCTGTTTTTT. The chain recombines TRBV11-2 with TRBJ2-2; D assignment may be TRBD1 or TRBD2 (5 bases each). Trimming shortened V by 6 bases and J by 4 bases, and 15 bases separated the two germline ends. Germline CDR1 SGHAT, CDR2 FQNNGV. The CDR3 is 15 residues long.

The chain couples TRBV18 to TRBJ2-1; 10 bases match TRBD2. Per germline, CDR1 KGHSH and CDR2 LQKENI. This CDR3 is 14 amino acids long. V shed 4 bases, J shed 6 bases, and the junction held 3 bases outside the gene matches. The CDR3 loop is CASSLTSGINEQFF. The CDR3, as DNA: TGTGCCAGCTCACTTACTAGCGGGATCAATGAGCAGTTCTTC.

The J gene is TRBJ2-1, the V gene TRBV19; 7 nucleotides line up with TRBD1. V dropped 7 bases and J dropped 10; count of bases not matched to a gene: 7. This CDR3 has 12 residues. CDR1 is LNHDA, CDR2 SQIVND, per germline (reference sequence). CDR3 DNA sequence: TGTGCCAGTAAGACAGGGAACCCCGAGCAGTTCTTC. This codes for CASKTGNPEQFF.

The chain recombines TRBV14 with TRBJ2-1; the D gene is possibly TRBD2 (6 bases). Trimming stripped 3 bases from V and 3 bases from J, with 12 bases between. CDR1 is SGHDN and CDR2 is FVKESK in the germline V gene. CDR3 size: 15 residues. The CDR3 sequence: CASSQGGAVYNEQFF. For the CDR3, the DNA is TGTGCCAGCAGCCAGGGGGGAGCGGTCTACAATGAGCAGTTCTTC. Full variable domain (rest looked up from reference TRBV14 and TRBJ2-1): EAGVTQFPSHSVIEKGQTVTLRCDPISGHDNLYWYRRVMGKEIKFLLHFVKESKQDESGMPNNRFLAERTGGTYSTLKVQPAELEDSGVYFCASSQGGAVYNEQFFGPGTRLTVL.

The chain has TRBV27 and TRBJ1-2; 8 bases align to TRBD1. V shed 5 bases, J shed 2 bases, and the junction held 10 bases outside the gene matches. CDR3 length: 16 amino acids. Per the germline V gene, CDR1 is MNHEY and CDR2 is SMNVEV (reference sequence). CDR3 nucleotides: TGTGCCAGCAGTCCTACCTCAGGGGGCCAAAACTATGGCTACACCTTC. Its protein is CASSPTSGGQNYGYTF.

This rearrangement joins TRBV13 to TRBJ2-1; D unresolved. Trimming stripped 5 bases from V and 9 bases from J, with 8 bases between. Germline V gene data show CDR1 as PRHDT and CDR2 as FYEKMQ (reference sequence). The CDR3 is made up of 11 amino acids. This CDR3 reads CASSEGPEQFF. CDR3 coding DNA: TGTGCCAGCAGCGAAGGGCCTGAGCAGTTCTTC.

The V and J genes are TRBV19 and TRBJ1-3, with D hard to call. The CDR3 runs to 10 residues. Germline V lookup: CDR1 LNHDA, CDR2 SQIVND (reference sequence). With 11 bases removed from V and 7 bases from J, the gap between germline ends came to 9 bases. Here the CDR3 DNA reads TGTGCCGCGGCGAGGAACACCATATATTTT. Translated, it gives CAAARNTIYF. The variable domain in full, completed from reference TRBV19 and TRBJ1-3, reads DGGITQSPKYLFRKEGQNVTLSCEQNLNHDAMYWYRQDPGQGLRLIYYSQIVNDFQKGDIAEGYSVSREKKESFPLTVTSAQKNPTAFYLCAAARNTIYFGEGSWLTVV.

The gene calls are TRBV30 and TRBJ2-1, with TRBD2 identical over 12 bases. Germline-derived CDR1 and CDR2 are GTSNPN and SVGIG (reference sequence). The CDR3 has 16 residues. J lost 5 bases, V lost 3 bases, and 8 bases had no gene match. The CDR3 sequence is CAWSVLAGGLNNEQFF. The CDR3 coding sequence is TGTGCCTGGAGCGTTCTAGCGGGAGGGCTAAACAATGAGCAGTTCTTC.

The chain is built from TRBV19 and TRBJ2-1; D is uncertain. V gave up 5 bases and J gave up 2 bases, with 4 bases separating them. CDR3 length: 12 amino acids. Germline V CDR1 and CDR2: LNHDA, SQIVND (reference sequence). This CDR3 is CASSGAYNEQFF. The CDR3 DNA sequence: TGTGCCAGTAGTGGGGCCTACAATGAGCAGTTCTTC.

The count of this clone is one. The V and J genes are TRBV7-8 and TRBJ2-1; D gene uncertain. The germline V gene has CDR1 SGHVS and CDR2 FQNEAQ. V was clipped by 5 bases and J by 0 bases, with 23 bases between them. The CDR3 covers 19 residues. CDR3 nucleotide sequence: TGTGCCAGCAGCCCCCAGGAGCAGGCCGTGTGGTTCTCCTACAATGAGCAGTTCTTC. As protein: CASSPQEQAVWFSYNEQFF.

V usage is TRBV4-1 and J usage is TRBJ2-1, with a tentative D call TRBD1 (6 bases). Germline loops: CDR1 MGHRA, CDR2 YSYEKL. The germline V and J ends were trimmed by 4 bases and 6 bases, with 22 bases remaining between them. The CDR3 runs to 17 residues. CDR3 in amino acids: CASSREEDRREANEQFF. The CDR3 DNA is TGCGCCAGCAGCCGAGAGGAGGACAGAAGAGAAGCCAATGAGCAGTTCTTC.

This chain uses TRBV6-2 or TRBV6-3 with TRBJ2-2, with D uncertain. The CDR3 runs to 15 residues. V lost 0 bases and J lost 2, with 7 bases in between. Germline V gene data show CDR1 as MNHEY and CDR2 as SVGEGT. CDR3 amino acids: CASSYSYTNTGELFF. The CDR3 DNA is TGTGCCAGCAGTTACTCGTATACAAACACCGGGGAGCTGTTTTTT.

The chain combines TRBV20-1 with TRBJ2-3; 11 positions agree with TRBD1. The CDR3 spans 14 residues. After removal of 6 bases from V and 4 bases from J, the junction contained 6 bases not matched to a gene. The germline gives CDR1 DFQATT, CDR2 SNEGSKA (reference sequence). In DNA, the CDR3 is TGCAGTGCCAGTTGGGACAGGGGGTCAGATACGCAGTATTTT. Amino acid sequence: CSASWDRGSDTQYF.

The rearrangement joins TRBV3-1 (or the pseudogene TRBV3-2) to TRBJ1-2; a weak D match, TRBD1 (5 bases). V lost 0 bases and J lost 4, with 12 bases in between. The CDR3 totals 15 residues. Germline assignment: CDR1 LGHDT and CDR2 YNNKEL (reference sequence). The CDR3 DNA follows: TGTGCCAGCAGCCAAGATACGGGGGGTCGCTATGGCTACACCTTC. Protein: CASSQDTGGRYGYTF.

V and J are TRBV6-1 and TRBJ1-5; D may be TRBD1 (6 bases). Germline V gene data show CDR1 as MNHNS and CDR2 as SASEGT. The V end lost 3 bases, the J end lost 7 bases, and 13 bases lay between the germline ends. This CDR3 has 14 residues. CDR3 DNA: TGTGCCAGCAGTGACAGGGGAAGGGGACAGCCCCAGCATTTT. Protein sequence: CASSDRGRGQPQHF.

The chain has TRBV3-1 (or the pseudogene TRBV3-2) and TRBJ1-1; possible D gene TRBD1, 6 bases. Germline values: CDR1 LGHDT, CDR2 YNNKEL (reference sequence). Trimming removed 6 bases at V and 6 bases at J, with 20 bases between. The CDR3 runs 15 residues. CDR3: CASRDRGAYGAEAFF. In DNA form, the CDR3 reads TGTGCCAGCAGGGACCGGGGGGCCTATGGCGCTGAAGCTTTCTTT.

V gene TRBV3-1 (or the pseudogene TRBV3-2) combines with J gene TRBJ2-1; TRBD2 matches at 8 bases. The CDR3 is made up of 16 amino acids. Germline V gene sequence: CDR1 LGHDT, CDR2 YNNKEL (reference sequence). V was clipped by 4 bases and J by 8 bases; unmatched bases: 13. The CDR3 DNA is TGTGCCAGCAGCCCTAGCGGGCGTACTATTTCGCATGAGCAGTTCTTC. As protein: CASSPSGRTISHEQFF.

The rearrangement links TRBV2 to TRBJ2-1; D is unresolved. CDR1 and CDR2 (germline): SNHLY, FYNNEI. V was pared by 5 bases and J by 3 bases, with 11 bases between. The CDR3 sequence is 14 residues long. CDR3 region: CASSRVAGYNEQFF. The CDR3 DNA is TGTGCCAGCAGTAGGGTCGCCGGCTACAATGAGCAGTTCTTC.

This sequence joins TRBV2 and TRBJ1-3; D is unclear. Germline V gene lookup returns CDR1 SNHLY and CDR2 FYNNEI. The CDR3 is 13 residues long. Deletions cut 9 bases from V and 0 bases from J, with 9 bases between. DNA of the CDR3: TGTGCCAGTTTAGCGGACTCTGGAAACACCATATATTTT. As protein: CASLADSGNTIYF. Drawing the rest from reference TRBV2 and TRBJ1-3, the complete variable domain is EPEVTQTPSHQVTQMGQEVILRCVPISNHLYFYWYRQILGQKVEFLVSFYNNEISEKSEIFDDQFSVERPDGSNFTLKIRSTKLEDSAMYFCASLADSGNTIYFGEGSWLTVV.

V is TRBV6-2 or TRBV6-3 and J is TRBJ1-5; weak D call: TRBD1 (6 bases). Germline V gene lookup returns CDR1 MNHEY and CDR2 SVGEGT. Trimming shortened V by 0 bases and J by 9 bases, and 15 bases separated the two germline ends. This CDR3 is 15 amino acids long. Here the CDR3 DNA reads TGTGCCAGCAGTTACTCCGGACAGTACTATAGGCCCCAGCATTTT. Its translation: CASSYSGQYYRPQHF.

This CDR3 reads CATSETGQGAETQYF. CDR3 sequence (DNA): TGTGCCACCAGTGAAACGGGACAGGGGGCAGAGACCCAGTACTTC. The gene calls are TRBV24-1 and TRBJ2-5, with 12 bases fitting TRBD1. The junction had 3 bases not matched to a gene; V was cut back by 4 bases and J by 4 bases. The CDR3 consists of 15 residues. CDR1 is KGHDR, CDR2 SFDVKD, per germline.